Listed here are 18 T cell receptor beta chains from one sample, sequenced in a study of blood T cell repertoires in COVID-19. The repertoire was sequenced with immunoSEQ multiplex PCR; TCRdb's copy has only in-frame clones and lacks some. The sample contains 200,000 to 300,000 clones, 70% to 90% of which appear only once. Specimen: peripheral blood. The receptors here all came from a woman aged 30 to 39 with COVID-19, enrolled during active disease.

This clone was observed once. V and J are TRBV27 and TRBJ2-5, with 7 bases identical to TRBD1. The CDR3 has 13 residues. The junction had 4 bases not matched to a gene; V was cut back by 5 bases and J by 4 bases. CDR1 is MNHEY and CDR2 is SMNVEV in the germline V gene (reference sequence). CDR3 residues: CASSLYRGETQYF. For the CDR3, the DNA is TGTGCCAGCAGTCTATACAGGGGAGAGACCCAGTACTTC.

The chain has TRBV27 and TRBJ2-5; unclear D gene. Trimming pared 5 bases from V and 7 bases from J, leaving 14 bases between. The CDR3 covers 13 residues. Germline assignment: CDR1 MNHEY and CDR2 SMNVEV (reference sequence). The CDR3 DNA follows: TGTGCCAGCAGTCCTCCGTTTTCGGGGACCCAGTACTTC. Protein: CASSPPFSGTQYF.

The chain employs TRBV11-2 and TRBJ2-1; a weak D match, TRBD2 (6 bases). V lost 0 bases, J lost 7 bases, and 19 bases lay in between. Germline loops: CDR1 SGHAT, CDR2 FQNNGV. The CDR3 spans 17 residues. The CDR3 spells CASSLDRGFGGKNEQFF. The CDR3 coding sequence is TGTGCCAGCAGCTTAGATCGGGGGTTTGGGGGGAAGAATGAGCAGTTCTTC.

This sequence joins TRBV5-6 and TRBJ2-1; D may be TRBD2 (5 bases). There are 16 residues in the CDR3. Trimming left V 4 bases short and J 3 bases short, with 17 bases between. The germline CDR1 and CDR2 sequences are SGHDT and YYEEEE. CDR3 residues: CASSLPKRVGYNEQFF. The CDR3 DNA sequence: TGTGCCAGCAGCCTTCCCAAGAGGGTTGGCTACAATGAGCAGTTCTTC. The whole variable domain, filled in from reference TRBV5-6 and TRBJ2-1, reads DAGVTQSPTHLIKTRGQQVTLRCSPKSGHDTVSWYQQALGQGPQFIFQYYEEEERQRGNFPDRFSGHQFPNYSSELNVNALLLGDSALYLCASSLPKRVGYNEQFFGPGTRLTVL.

This chain joins TRBV6-2 or TRBV6-3 and TRBJ2-6, with TRBD2 matching over 13 bases. The trim removed 5 bases at V and 0 bases at J, leaving 7 bases unmatched. CDR1 and CDR2 from the germline V gene are MNHEY and SVGEGT. CDR3 size: 19 residues. CDR3 residues: CASSARLAGGVSGANVLTF. The CDR3 nucleotides are TGTGCCAGCAGTGCTCGACTAGCGGGGGGAGTCTCTGGGGCCAACGTCCTGACTTTC.

The rearrangement joins TRBV11-3 to TRBJ2-7; 7 nucleotides agree with TRBD1. The CDR3 length is 11 residues. The germline gives CDR1 SGHNT, CDR2 YENEEA. The J segment lost 6 bases and the V segment lost 5 bases, leaving 1 base of the junction unmatched. The CDR3 nucleotides are TGTGCCAGCAGCAGGGGGCTCGAGCAGTACGTC. Protein sequence: CASSRGLEQYV.

The J gene is TRBJ2-3, the V gene TRBV9; TRBD1 is a possible D gene (6 bases). Germline V gene lookup returns CDR1 SGDLS and CDR2 YYNGEE. This CDR3 is 16 amino acids long. V was pared by 3 bases and J by 4 bases, with 18 bases between. The CDR3 is CASSGPQGPGPDTQYF. The DNA of the CDR3 is TGTGCCAGCAGCGGCCCCCAGGGGCCGGGCCCAGATACGCAGTATTTT.

The V and J genes are TRBV21-1 and TRBJ2-3; TRBD2, the D gene given by the table, was not confirmed from the DNA. TRBV21-1 corresponds to a pseudogene. This CDR3 region has 15 residues. The CDR3 DNA sequence: TGTGCCAGCAGCAAAGTTCGGGGATTGGCAGATACGCAGTATTTT. Protein sequence: CASSKVRGLADTQYF.

J is TRBJ2-5 and V is TRBV6-2 or TRBV6-3; TRBD2 aligns across 9 bases. Losses at the gene ends were 5 bases for V and 7 bases for J; bases not matched to a gene: 11. The germline V gene has CDR1 MNHEY and CDR2 SVGEGT. The CDR3 is made up of 15 amino acids. The CDR3 protein is CASSTPAGGLGTQYF. For the CDR3, the DNA is TGTGCCAGCAGTACCCCGGCGGGGGGGCTCGGGACCCAGTACTTC.

The CDR3 nucleotides are TGTGCCAGCAGCTTAGATCCTCAGGGTACAGATACGCAGTATTTT. Translated: CASSLDPQGTDTQYF. The chain has TRBV7-2 and TRBJ2-3; possible D gene TRBD1, 5 bases. Trimming left V 1 base short and J 3 bases short, with 11 bases between. The germline CDR1 and CDR2 sequences are SGHTA and FQGNSA. This CDR3 is built from 15 residues.

The genes are TRBV5-4 and TRBJ2-7; D uncertain. The germline V gene encodes CDR1 SGHNT and CDR2 YYREEE (reference sequence). The CDR3 runs to 14 residues. Between the trimmed V and J ends, which lost 4 bases and 6 bases, there was a span of 17 bases. CDR3 DNA sequence: TGTGCCAGCAGCCCTATGTCGCGAGAGCTCGAGCAGTACTTC. Protein sequence: CASSPMSRELEQYF. The whole variable domain, filled in from reference TRBV5-4 and TRBJ2-7, reads ETGVTQSPTHLIKTRGQQVTLRCSSQSGHNTVSWYQQALGQGPQFIFQYYREEENGRGNFPPRFSGLQFPNYSSELNVNALELDDSALYLCASSPMSRELEQYFGPGTRLTVT.

The chain uses TRBV7-9 and TRBJ2-2; 7 positions match TRBD1. Germline values: CDR1 SEHNR, CDR2 FQNEAQ (reference sequence). The CDR3 runs 14 residues. Trimming removed 4 bases from V and 6 bases from J; junction bases left unmatched: 5. In nucleotides, the CDR3 is TGTGCCAGCAGCTCGGACAGGACCCCCGGGGAGCTGTTTTTT. Its protein is CASSSDRTPGELFF.

This clone was picked up one time. V and J are TRBV28 and TRBJ1-6, with 7 bases aligning to TRBD1. J was trimmed by 7 bases and V by 5 bases; bases with no gene match: 8. Germline assignment: CDR1 MDHEN and CDR2 SYDVKM. The CDR3 contains 15 residues. CDR3 amino acids: CASSPRTGGNSPLHF. In DNA, the CDR3 is TGTGCCAGCAGTCCCAGGACAGGCGGAAATTCACCCCTCCACTTT.

This chain connects TRBV3-1 (or the pseudogene TRBV3-2) to TRBJ2-1, with 13 bases lining up with TRBD2. Looked up from germline, CDR1 is LGHDT and CDR2 is YNNKEL (reference sequence). This CDR3 is built from 15 residues. J lost 10 bases, V lost 3 bases, and 6 bases had no gene match. Written as DNA, the CDR3 is TGTGCCAGCAGCCACCCGGGACTAGCGGGGCCCGAGCAGTTCTTC. Its protein is CASSHPGLAGPEQFF.

The genes are TRBV30 and TRBJ1-2; D remains ambiguous. Germline V gene data show CDR1 as GTSNPN and CDR2 as SVGIG (reference sequence). This CDR3 is 12 amino acids long. V lost 3 bases and J 4 bases, leaving 9 bases between the germline ends. The CDR3 nucleotides read TGTGCCTGGAGCCCAGTCCCCTATGGCTACACCTTC. Translation gives CAWSPVPYGYTF.

The chain uses TRBV29-1 and TRBJ2-3; D gene uncertain. Trimming pared 4 bases from V and 2 bases from J, leaving 10 bases between. CDR1 is SQVTM and CDR2 is ANQGSEA in the germline V gene. This CDR3 contains 13 residues. The CDR3 sequence: CSVVNRLTDTQYF. The CDR3 bases are TGCAGCGTTGTAAACCGACTCACAGATACGCAGTATTTT.

The chain couples TRBV24-1 to TRBJ2-3; a weak D match, TRBD2 (6 bases). Trimming pared 4 bases from V and 6 bases from J, leaving 10 bases between. CDR3 length: 13 residues. CDR1 and CDR2 from the germline V gene are KGHDR and SFDVKD. The CDR3 bases are TGTGCCACCAGTGAGGGGGGTGGTGATACGCAGTATTTT. It encodes CATSEGGGDTQYF.

The V gene is TRBV27, the J gene TRBJ2-5; D unclear. The CDR3 is 11 residues long. Trimming cost V 6 bases and J 2 bases, with 4 bases left between them. Germline CDR1 MNHEY, CDR2 SMNVEV (reference sequence). The CDR3 reads CASRRQETQYF. The CDR3 DNA follows: TGTGCCAGCAGGAGACAAGAGACCCAGTACTTC.